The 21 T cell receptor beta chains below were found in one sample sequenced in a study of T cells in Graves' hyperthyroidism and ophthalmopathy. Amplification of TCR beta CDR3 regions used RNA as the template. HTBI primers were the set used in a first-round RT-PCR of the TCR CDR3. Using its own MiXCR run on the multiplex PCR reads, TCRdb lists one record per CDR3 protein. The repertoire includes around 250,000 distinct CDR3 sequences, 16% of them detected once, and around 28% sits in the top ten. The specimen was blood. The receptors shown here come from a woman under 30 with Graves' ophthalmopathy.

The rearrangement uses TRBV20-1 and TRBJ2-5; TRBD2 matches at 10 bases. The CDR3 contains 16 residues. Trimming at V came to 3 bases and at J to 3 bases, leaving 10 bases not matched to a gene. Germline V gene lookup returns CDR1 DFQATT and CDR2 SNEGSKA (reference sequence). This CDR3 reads CSASRGSSGGEETQYF. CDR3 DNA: TGCAGTGCTAGTCGAGGTTCTAGCGGGGGAGAAGAGACCCAGTACTTC.

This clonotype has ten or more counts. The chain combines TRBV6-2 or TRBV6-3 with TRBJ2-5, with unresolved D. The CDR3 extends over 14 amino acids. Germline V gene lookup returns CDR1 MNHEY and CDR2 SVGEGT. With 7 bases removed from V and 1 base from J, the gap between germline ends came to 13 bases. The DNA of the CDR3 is TGTGCCAGCACCCCTAACGGCTTCCAAGAGACCCAGTACTTC. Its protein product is CASTPNGFQETQYF.

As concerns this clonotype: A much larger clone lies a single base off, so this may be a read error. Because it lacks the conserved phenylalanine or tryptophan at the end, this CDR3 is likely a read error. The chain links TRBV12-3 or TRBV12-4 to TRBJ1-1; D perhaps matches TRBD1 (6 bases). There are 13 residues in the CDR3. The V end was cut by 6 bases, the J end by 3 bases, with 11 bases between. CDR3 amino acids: CASRMTGYTEAFL. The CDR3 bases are TGTGCCAGCAGGATGACAGGCTACACTGAAGCTTTCCTT.

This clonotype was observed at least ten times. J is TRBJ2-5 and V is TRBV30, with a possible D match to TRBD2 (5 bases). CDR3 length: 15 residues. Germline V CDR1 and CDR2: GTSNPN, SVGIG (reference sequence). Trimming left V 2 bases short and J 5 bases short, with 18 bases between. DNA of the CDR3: TGTGCCTGGAGTCTAACGGGGTCCTACGGCGAGACCCAGTACTTC. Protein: CAWSLTGSYGETQYF. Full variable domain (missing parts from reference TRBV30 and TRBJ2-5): SQTIHQWPATLVQPVGSPLSLECTVEGTSNPNLYWYRQAAGRGLQLLFYSVGIGQISSEVPQNLSASRPQDRQFILSSKKLLLSDSGFYLCAWSLTGSYGETQYFGPGTRLLVL.

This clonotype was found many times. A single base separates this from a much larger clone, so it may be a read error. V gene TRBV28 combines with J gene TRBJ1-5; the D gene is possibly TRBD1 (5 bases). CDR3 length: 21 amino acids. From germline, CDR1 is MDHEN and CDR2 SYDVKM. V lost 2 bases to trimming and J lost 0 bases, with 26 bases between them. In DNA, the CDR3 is TGTGCCAGCAGTTTACGCGACCCTATTCTTCGACAGTACAATAGCAATCAGCCCCAGCATTTT. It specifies CASSLRDPILRQYNSNQPQHF.

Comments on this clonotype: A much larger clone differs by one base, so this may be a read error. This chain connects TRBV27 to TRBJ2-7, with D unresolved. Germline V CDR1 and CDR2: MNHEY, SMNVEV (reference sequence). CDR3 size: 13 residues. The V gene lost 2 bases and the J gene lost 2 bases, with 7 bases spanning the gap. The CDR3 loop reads CASSLKEPYEQYF. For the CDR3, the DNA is TGTGCCAGCAGTTTAAAGGAGCCCTACGAGCAGTACTTC.

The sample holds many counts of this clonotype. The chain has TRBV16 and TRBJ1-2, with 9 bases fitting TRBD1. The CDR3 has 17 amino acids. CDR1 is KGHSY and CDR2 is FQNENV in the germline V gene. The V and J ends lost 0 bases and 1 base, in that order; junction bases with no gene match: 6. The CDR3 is CASSQSPGQGFNYGYTF. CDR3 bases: TGTGCCAGCAGCCAATCTCCCGGACAGGGGTTTAACTATGGCTACACCTTC.

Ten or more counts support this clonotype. CDR3 residues: CASSEYKGEEKLFF. CDR3 sequence (DNA): TGTGCCAGCAGTGAATACAAGGGAGAAGAAAAACTGTTTTTT. V gene TRBV6-1 combines with J gene TRBJ1-4; D remains ambiguous. The V gene's germline CDR1 is MNHNS and CDR2 SASEGT. The CDR3 loop spans 14 amino acids. With 2 bases removed from V and 8 bases from J, the gap between germline ends came to 12 bases.

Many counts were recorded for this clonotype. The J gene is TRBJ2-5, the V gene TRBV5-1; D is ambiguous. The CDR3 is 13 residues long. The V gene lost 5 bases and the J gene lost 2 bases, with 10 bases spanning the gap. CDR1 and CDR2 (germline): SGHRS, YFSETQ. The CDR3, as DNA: TGCGCCAGCAGGGGCCAGATACAAGAGACCCAGTACTTC. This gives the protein CASRGQIQETQYF.

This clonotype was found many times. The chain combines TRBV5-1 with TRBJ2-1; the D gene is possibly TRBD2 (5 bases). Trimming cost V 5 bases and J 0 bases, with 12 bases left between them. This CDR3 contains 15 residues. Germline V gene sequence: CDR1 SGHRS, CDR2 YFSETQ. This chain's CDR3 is CASSPAGGSYNEQFF. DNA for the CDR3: TGCGCCAGCAGTCCTGCGGGCGGCTCCTACAATGAGCAGTTCTTC.

DNA for the CDR3: TGTGCCAGCAGCCGCCTAGCGGGAGGGACCCCCTACGAGCAGTACTTC. This sequence encodes CASSRLAGGTPYEQYF. This sequence joins TRBV11-2 and TRBJ2-7; TRBD2 matches 12 bases. The germline V gene has CDR1 SGHAT and CDR2 FQNNGV. V shed 5 bases and J 2 bases; nucleotides not matched to a gene: 7. The CDR3 has 16 amino acids.

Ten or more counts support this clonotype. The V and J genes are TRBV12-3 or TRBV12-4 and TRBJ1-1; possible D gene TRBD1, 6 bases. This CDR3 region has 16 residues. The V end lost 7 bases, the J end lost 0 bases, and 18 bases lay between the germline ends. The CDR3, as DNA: TGTGCCAGCATCTCTCGGGGCGGACAGATGAACACTGAAGCTTTCTTT. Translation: CASISRGGQMNTEAFF.

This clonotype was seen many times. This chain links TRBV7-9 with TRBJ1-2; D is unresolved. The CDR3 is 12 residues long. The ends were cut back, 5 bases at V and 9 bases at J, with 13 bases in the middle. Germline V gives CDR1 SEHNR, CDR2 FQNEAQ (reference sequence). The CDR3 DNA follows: TGTGCCAGCAGCGCCCTGGGTGGGAGCTACACCTTC. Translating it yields CASSALGGSYTF.

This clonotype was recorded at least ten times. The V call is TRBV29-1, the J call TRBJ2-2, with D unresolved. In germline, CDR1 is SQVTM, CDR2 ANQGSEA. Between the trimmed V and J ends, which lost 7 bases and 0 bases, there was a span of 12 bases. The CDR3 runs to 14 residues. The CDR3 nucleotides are TGCAGCGCATACTCAGTCGCGAACACCGGGGAGCTGTTTTTT. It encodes CSAYSVANTGELFF.

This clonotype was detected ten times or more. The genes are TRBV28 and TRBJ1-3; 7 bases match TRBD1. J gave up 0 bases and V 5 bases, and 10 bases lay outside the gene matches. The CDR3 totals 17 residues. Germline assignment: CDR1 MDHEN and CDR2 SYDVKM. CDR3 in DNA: TGTGCCAGCAGTACTACAGGGAGGGGGCGCTCTGGAAACACCATATATTTT. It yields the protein CASSTTGRGRSGNTIYF.

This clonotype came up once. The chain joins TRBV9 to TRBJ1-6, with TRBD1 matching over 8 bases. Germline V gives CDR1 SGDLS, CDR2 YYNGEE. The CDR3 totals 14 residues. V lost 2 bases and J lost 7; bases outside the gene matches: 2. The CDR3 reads CASSVTGANSPLHF. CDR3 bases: TGTGCCAGCAGCGTGACAGGGGCAAATTCACCCCTCCACTTT.

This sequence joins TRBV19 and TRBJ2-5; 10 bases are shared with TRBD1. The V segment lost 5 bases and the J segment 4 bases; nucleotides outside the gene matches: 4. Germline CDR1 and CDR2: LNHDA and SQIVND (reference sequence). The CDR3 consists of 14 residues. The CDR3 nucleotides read TGTGCCAGTAGTCGGGACAGGGGAGGAGAGACCCAGTACTTC. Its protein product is CASSRDRGGETQYF. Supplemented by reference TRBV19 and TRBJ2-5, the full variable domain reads DGGITQSPKYLFRKEGQNVTLSCEQNLNHDAMYWYRQDPGQGLRLIYYSQIVNDFQKGDIAEGYSVSREKKESFPLTVTSAQKNPTAFYLCASSRDRGGETQYFGPGTRLLVL.

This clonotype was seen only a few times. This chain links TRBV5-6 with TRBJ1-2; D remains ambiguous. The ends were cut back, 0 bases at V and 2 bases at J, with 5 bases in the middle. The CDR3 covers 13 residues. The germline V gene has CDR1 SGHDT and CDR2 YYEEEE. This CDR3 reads CASSLEPNYGYTF. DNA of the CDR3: TGTGCCAGCAGCTTGGAGCCGAACTATGGCTACACCTTC.

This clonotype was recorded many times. Here the CDR3 DNA reads TGTGCCAGCAGTAACCCGGGACTAGCGGGGGGTTACGAGCAGTACTTC. Translating gives CASSNPGLAGGYEQYF. The chain recombines TRBV6-1 with TRBJ2-7, with 15 bases matching TRBD2. The CDR3 is 16 amino acids. CDR1 MNHNS and CDR2 SASEGT come from the germline V gene. J lost 4 bases, V lost 5 bases, and 6 bases had no gene match.

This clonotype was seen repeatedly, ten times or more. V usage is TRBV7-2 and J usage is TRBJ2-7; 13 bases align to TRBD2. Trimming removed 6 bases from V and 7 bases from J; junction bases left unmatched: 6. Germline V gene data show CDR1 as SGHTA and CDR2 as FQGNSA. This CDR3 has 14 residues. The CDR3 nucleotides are TGTGCCAGCAGTTCGGGGACTAGCGGGAATGAGCAGTACTTC. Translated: CASSSGTSGNEQYF.

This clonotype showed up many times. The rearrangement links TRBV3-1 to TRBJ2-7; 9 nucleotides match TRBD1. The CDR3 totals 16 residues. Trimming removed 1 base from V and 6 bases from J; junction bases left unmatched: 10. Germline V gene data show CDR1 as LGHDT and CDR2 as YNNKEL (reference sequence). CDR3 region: CASSQVAGQGSAEQYF. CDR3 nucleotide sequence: TGTGCCAGCAGCCAAGTAGCCGGACAGGGGTCCGCCGAGCAGTACTTC.